This T cell receptor (beta chain) was found in a study of CD8 T cells in Susac syndrome. cDNA came from roughly 0.47 to 1 ug RNA primed by random hexamers. MiXCR, run by TCRdb on the immunoSEQ multiplex PCR reads, gives a single entry per CDR3 protein. The sample has 250,000 to 300,000 distinct CDR3 sequences, roughly 84% seen once. The CDR3 consists of 15 residues. V gave up 7 bases and J gave up 6 bases, with 19 bases separating them. Germline assignment: CDR1 LNHDA and CDR2 SQIVND (reference sequence). From blood CD8+ and CD4+ T cells, the TCR beta chain was sequenced. The patients serving as multiple sclerosis controls were treatment-naive. They had stable or active relapsing-remitting disease and fulfilled revised McDonald criteria.

Sequencing used CD8+ T cells from PBMCs. The chain couples TRBV19 to TRBJ1-5, with TRBD1 as a possible D gene (5 bases). The receptor was isolated from a human donor with multiple sclerosis. CDR3: CASTPIYQGPQPQHF. DNA for the CDR3: TGTGCCAGTACCCCGATTTATCAGGGTCCTCAGCCCCAGCATTTT.